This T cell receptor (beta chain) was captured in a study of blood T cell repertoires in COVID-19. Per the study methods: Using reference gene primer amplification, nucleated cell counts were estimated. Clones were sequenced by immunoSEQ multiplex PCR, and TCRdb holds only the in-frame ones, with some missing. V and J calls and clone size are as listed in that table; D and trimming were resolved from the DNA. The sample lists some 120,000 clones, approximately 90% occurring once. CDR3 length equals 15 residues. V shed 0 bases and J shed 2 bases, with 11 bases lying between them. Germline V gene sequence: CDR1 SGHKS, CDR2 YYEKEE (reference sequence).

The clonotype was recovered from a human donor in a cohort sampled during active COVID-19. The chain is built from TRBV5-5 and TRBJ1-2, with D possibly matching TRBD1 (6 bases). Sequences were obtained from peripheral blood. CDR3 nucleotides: TGTGCCAGCAGCTTGGTATCAGGGGTAAACTATGGCTACACCTTC. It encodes CASSLVSGVNYGYTF.